The clone carrying this TCR beta chain occurred many times. Its antigen is currently unknown. The sample belongs to a study of early T cells in non-severe SARS-CoV-2 infection. Overall study results and limits: Matching with VDJdb favored anti-spike CD8 responses (missing private and CD4 specificities).

The TCR library protocol was used to attach unique molecular identifiers. These identifiers were attached to individual cDNA molecules. TCRdb redid the calling of the 5' RACE reads with MiXCR, one entry per CDR3 protein. The sample yields around 25,000 distinct CDR3 sequences, roughly 2.8% seen once. The germline gives CDR1 SGHTA, CDR2 FQGNSA. V lost 5 bases and J lost 5, with 12 bases in between. The CDR3 has 13 residues. The chain has TRBV7-2 and TRBJ2-5; possibly TRBD2 for D (5 bases). The sequence came from an adult who was a healthcare worker with PCR-confirmed SARS-CoV-2 infection or an uninfected control (not recorded which). The sample was whole blood. The CDR3 DNA follows: TGTGCCAGCAGCCAGAACCGAGGGGAGACCCAGTACTTC. It translates to CASSQNRGETQYF. The full variable domain, its missing parts supplied by reference TRBV7-2 and TRBJ2-5, is GAGVSQSPSNKVTEKGKDVELRCDPISGHTALYWYRQSLGQGLEFLIYFQGNSAPDKSGLPSDRFSAERTGGSVSTLTIQRTQQEDSAVYLCASSQNRGETQYFGPGTRLLVL.